This T cell receptor beta chain was sequenced in a study of blood T cell repertoires in COVID-19. Background on the study: PBMCs, B-cell-depleted T cells, or T cells were the source of the cDNA or gDNA that made up the material.

The method was immunoSEQ multiplex PCR; TCRdb's version includes in-frame clones alone and lacks a portion of them. The sample has under 250,000 clones; 83% are singletons. The age range of participants was about 18 to 95 years, with residence in about two dozen US areas. Participants' own reports of clinical history determined their cohort assignment. Exposed study participants had met a COVID-19 case within 2 weeks before entry. Germline CDR1 is SGHRS and CDR2 is YFSETQ. Trimming took 3 bases from V and 6 from J; bases not matched to a gene: 6. The CDR3 extends over 14 amino acids. The chain links TRBV5-1 to TRBJ2-1; 7 bases match TRBD2. The sample comprised PBMCs or T cells enriched from blood (not recorded which). The sequence came from a woman between 35 and 50 years old who had been exposed to COVID-19. The CDR3 protein is CASSWAGDSNEQFF. The DNA of the CDR3 is TGCGCCAGCAGCTGGGCGGGGGATAGCAATGAGCAGTTCTTC.